Sequencing of this T cell receptor beta chain was carried out in a study of post-analysis software for immune sequencing data. Unique molecular identifiers were present in the TCR beta cDNA libraries. From approximately 1 to 10 million T cells, 400,000 to 600,000 cDNA molecules were obtained. From the PCR reads, TCRdb called clonotypes with MiXCR, one entry per CDR3 protein. Here the sample spans about 400,000 distinct CDR3 sequences, approximately 33% being singletons. Germline CDR1 reads SEHNR; CDR2 reads FQNEAQ (reference sequence). V was clipped by 5 bases and J by 0 bases; unmatched bases: 3. The CDR3 is made up of 14 amino acids. Study-wide findings and caveats: With TRBV5-6, TRBV5-1 and TRBV20-1 included, 4 to 6 TRBV segments were more frequent in patients than in controls. The normalized Chao1 diversity of multiple sclerosis patients was significantly lower than that of controls. With F measure, samples from one preparation batch clustered together strongly.

This clonotype was seen more than once but under ten times. Its antigen is unidentified. The sample was blood. The chain joins TRBV7-9 to TRBJ1-2; TRBD1 aligns across 7 bases. The TCR originated in a girl between 10 and 17 years old with multiple sclerosis. The CDR3 loop reads CASSPGQSNYGYTF. CDR3 DNA: TGTGCCAGCAGCCCGGGACAGTCTAACTATGGCTACACCTTC.